This T cell receptor beta chain is drawn from a study of T-cell reconstitution after alpha-beta-depleted transplantation in children. For TCRbeta, the library was prepared with unique molecular identifiers. One entry per CDR3 protein results from TCRdb running MiXCR on the PCR reads. Counted here are hundreds of thousands of distinct CDR3 sequences, around 15% occurring once; the ten biggest clones make up around 41%. The CDR3 has 16 residues. Germline assignment: CDR1 SGDLS and CDR2 YYNGEE. J was trimmed by 5 bases and V by 4 bases; bases with no gene match: 11. The V gene is TRBV9, the J gene TRBJ2-3, with 9 bases matching TRBD1. This specimen consisted of PBMCs, mostly from graft donor cells, obtained 360 days after TCRalphabeta/CD19-depleted stem cell transplant. This clonotype originated in a male patient between 2 and 15 years old who had a stem cell transplant for acute lymphoblastic leukemia, so the T cells may come from the graft donor. CDR3 amino acids: CASSPWTGEAGDTQYF. The CDR3 DNA sequence: TGTGCCAGCAGCCCATGGACAGGGGAGGCGGGAGATACGCAGTATTTT.